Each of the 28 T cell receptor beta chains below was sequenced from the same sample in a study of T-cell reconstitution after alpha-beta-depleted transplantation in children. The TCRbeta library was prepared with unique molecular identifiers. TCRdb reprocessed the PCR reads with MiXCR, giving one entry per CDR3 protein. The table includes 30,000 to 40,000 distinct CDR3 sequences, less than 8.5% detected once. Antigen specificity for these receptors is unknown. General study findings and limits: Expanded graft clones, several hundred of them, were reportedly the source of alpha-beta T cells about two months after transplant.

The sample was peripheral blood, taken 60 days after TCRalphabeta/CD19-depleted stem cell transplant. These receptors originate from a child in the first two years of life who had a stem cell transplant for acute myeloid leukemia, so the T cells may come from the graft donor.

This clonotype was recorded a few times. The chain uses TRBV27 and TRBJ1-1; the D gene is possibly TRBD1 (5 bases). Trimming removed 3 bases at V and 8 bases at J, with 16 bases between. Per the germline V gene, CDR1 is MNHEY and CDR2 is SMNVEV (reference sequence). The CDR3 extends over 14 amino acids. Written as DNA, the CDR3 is TGTGCCAGCAGTTTTCGCGGGGGGAAAGAGGAAGCTTTCTTT. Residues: CASSFRGGKEEAFF.

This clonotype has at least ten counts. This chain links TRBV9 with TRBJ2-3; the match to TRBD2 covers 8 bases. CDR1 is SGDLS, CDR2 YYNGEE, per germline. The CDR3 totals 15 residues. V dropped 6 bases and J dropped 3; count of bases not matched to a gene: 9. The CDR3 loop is CASTDGGGRTDTQYF. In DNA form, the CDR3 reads TGTGCCAGCACTGACGGGGGGGGCAGGACAGATACGCAGTATTTT.

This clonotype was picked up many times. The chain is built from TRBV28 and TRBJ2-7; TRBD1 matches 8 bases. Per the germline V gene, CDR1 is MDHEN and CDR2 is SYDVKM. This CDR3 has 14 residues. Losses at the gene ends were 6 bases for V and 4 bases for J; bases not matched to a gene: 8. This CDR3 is CASSMTGVGYEQYF. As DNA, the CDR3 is TGTGCCAGCAGCATGACAGGGGTTGGGTACGAGCAGTACTTC.

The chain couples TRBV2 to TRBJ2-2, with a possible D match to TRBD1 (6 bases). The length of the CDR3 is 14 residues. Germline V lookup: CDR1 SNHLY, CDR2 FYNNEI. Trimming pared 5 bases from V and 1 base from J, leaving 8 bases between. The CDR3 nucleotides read TGTGCCAGCAGTCTGACAGGGAACACCGGGGAGCTGTTTTTT. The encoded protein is CASSLTGNTGELFF.

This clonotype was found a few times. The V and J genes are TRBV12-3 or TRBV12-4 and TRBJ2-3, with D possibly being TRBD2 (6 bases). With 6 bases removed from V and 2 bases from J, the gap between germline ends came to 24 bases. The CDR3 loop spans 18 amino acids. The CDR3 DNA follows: TGTGCCAGCAGACCCCTCGTAGGTCCAGCGGGTGACACAGATACGCAGTATTTT. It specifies CASRPLVGPAGDTDTQYF.

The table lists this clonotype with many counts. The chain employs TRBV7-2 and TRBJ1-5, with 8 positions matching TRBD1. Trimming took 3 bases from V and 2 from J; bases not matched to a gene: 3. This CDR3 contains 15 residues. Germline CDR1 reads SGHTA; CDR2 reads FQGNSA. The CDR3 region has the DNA TGTGCCAGCAGCTTGGCGACAGGGGGCAATCAGCCCCAGCATTTT. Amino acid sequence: CASSLATGGNQPQHF.

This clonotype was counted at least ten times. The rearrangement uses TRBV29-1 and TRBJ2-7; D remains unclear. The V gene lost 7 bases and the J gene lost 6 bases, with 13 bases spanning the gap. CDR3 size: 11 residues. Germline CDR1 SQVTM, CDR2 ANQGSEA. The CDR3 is CSALTHREQYF. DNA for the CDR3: TGCAGCGCCCTGACTCATCGCGAGCAGTACTTC.

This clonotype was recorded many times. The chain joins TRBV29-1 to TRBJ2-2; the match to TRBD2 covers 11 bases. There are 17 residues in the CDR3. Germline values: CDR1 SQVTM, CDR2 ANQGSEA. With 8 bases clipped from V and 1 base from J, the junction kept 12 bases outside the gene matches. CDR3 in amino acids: CSFLSGRAVGNTGELFF. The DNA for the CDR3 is TGCAGCTTCCTTAGCGGGAGGGCCGTCGGGAACACCGGGGAGCTGTTTTTT.

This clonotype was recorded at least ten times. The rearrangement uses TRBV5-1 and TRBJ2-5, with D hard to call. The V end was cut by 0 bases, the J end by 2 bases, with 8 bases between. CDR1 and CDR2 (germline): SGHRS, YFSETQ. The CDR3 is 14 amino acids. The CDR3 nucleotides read TGCGCCAGCAGCTTGGACAGCATACAAGAGACCCAGTACTTC. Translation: CASSLDSIQETQYF. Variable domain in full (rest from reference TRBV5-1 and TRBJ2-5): KAGVTQTPRYLIKTRGQQVTLSCSPISGHRSVSWYQQTPGQGLQFLFEYFSETQRNKGNFPGRFSGRQFSNSRSEMNVSTLELGDSALYLCASSLDSIQETQYFGPGTRLLVL.

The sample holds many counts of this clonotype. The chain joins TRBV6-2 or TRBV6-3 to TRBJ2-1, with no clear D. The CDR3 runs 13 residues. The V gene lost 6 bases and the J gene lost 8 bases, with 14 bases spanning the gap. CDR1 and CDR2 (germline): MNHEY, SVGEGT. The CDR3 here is CASSSVFGYEQFF. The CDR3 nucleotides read TGTGCCAGCAGCTCCGTCTTTGGCTATGAGCAGTTCTTC.

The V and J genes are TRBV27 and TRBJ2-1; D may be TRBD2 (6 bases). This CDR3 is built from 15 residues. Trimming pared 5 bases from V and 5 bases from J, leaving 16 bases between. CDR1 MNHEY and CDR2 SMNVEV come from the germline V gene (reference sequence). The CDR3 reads CASSRDQRVDNEQFF. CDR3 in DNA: TGTGCCAGCAGTCGGGACCAGCGGGTAGACAATGAGCAGTTCTTC.

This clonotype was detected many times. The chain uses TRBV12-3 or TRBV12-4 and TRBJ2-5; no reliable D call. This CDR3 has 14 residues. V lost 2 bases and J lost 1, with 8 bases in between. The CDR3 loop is CASSLRQVQETQYF. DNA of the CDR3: TGTGCCAGCAGTTTAAGGCAGGTCCAAGAGACCCAGTACTTC.

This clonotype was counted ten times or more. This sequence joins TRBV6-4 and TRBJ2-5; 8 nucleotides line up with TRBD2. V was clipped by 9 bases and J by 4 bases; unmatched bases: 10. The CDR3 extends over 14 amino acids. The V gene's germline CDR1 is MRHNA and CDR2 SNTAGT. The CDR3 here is CARPGLAHRETQYF. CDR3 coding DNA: TGTGCCAGACCCGGACTAGCCCACCGAGAGACCCAGTACTTC.

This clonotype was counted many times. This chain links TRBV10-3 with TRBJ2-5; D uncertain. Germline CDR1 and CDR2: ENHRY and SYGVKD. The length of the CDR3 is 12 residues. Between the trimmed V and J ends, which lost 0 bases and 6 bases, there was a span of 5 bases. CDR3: CAISESRKTQYF. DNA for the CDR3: TGTGCCATCAGTGAGTCAAGAAAGACCCAGTACTTC.

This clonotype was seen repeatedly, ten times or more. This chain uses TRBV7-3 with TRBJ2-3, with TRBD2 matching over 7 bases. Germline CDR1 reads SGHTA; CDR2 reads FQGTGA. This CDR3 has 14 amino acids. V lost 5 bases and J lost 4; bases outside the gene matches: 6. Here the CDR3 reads CASSPGLSPDTQYF. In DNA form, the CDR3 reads TGTGCCAGCAGCCCGGGACTAAGCCCAGATACGCAGTATTTT. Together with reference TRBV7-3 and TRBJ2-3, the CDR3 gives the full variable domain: GAGVSQTPSNKVTEKGKYVELRCDPISGHTALYWYRQSLGQGPEFLIYFQGTGAADDSGLPNDRFFAVRPEGSVSTLKIQRTERGDSAVYLCASSPGLSPDTQYFGPGTRLTVL.

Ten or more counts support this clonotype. The CDR3 nucleotides are TGTGCCAGCAGCTTCTCAGGAGAAAAGTACTTC. Residues: CASSFSGEKYF. The V and J genes are TRBV9 and TRBJ2-5, with unresolved D. Trimming shortened V by 4 bases and J by 12 bases, and 13 bases separated the two germline ends. This CDR3 is 11 amino acids long. Germline CDR1 is SGDLS and CDR2 is YYNGEE.

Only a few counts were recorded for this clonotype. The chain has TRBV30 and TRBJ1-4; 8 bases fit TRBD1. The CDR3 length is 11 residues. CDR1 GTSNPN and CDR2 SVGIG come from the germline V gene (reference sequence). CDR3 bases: TGTGCTGGACAGGGTGACGAAAAACTGTTTTTT. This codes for CAGQGDEKLFF.

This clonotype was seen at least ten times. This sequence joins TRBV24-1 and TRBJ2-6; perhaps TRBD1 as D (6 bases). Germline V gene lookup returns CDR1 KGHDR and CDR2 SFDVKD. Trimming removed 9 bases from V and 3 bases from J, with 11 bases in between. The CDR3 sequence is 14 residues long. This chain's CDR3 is CATQGSGGANVLTF. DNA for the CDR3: TGTGCCACCCAGGGGTCGGGTGGGGCCAACGTCCTGACTTTC.

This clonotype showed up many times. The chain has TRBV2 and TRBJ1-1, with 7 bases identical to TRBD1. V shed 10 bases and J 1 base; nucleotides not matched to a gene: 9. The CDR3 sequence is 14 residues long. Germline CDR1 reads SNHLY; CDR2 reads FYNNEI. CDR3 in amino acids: CATPRGPGNTEAFF. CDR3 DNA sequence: TGTGCCACCCCTAGGGGGCCGGGGAACACTGAAGCTTTCTTT.

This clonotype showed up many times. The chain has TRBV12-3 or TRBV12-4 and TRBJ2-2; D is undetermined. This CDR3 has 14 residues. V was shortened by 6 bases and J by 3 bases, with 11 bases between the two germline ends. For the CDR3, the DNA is TGTGCCAGCAGGGATGGGCGACACACCGGGGAGCTGTTTTTT. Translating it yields CASRDGRHTGELFF.

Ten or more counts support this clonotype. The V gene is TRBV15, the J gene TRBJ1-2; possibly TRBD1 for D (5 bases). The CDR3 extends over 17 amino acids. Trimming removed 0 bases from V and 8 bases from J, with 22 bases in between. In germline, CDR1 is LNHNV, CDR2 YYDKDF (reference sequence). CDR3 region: CATSRDRPGTARRGYTF. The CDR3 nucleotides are TGTGCCACCAGCAGAGATCGGCCCGGGACGGCGAGAAGGGGCTACACCTTC.

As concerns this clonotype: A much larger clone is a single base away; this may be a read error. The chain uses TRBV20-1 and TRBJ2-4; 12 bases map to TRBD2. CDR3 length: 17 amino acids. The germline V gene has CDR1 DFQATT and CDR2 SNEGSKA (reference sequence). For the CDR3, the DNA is TGCTGTGTTCGAACTAGCGGGAGGCCGAAACCCAAAAACATTCAGTACTTC. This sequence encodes CCVRTSGRPKPKNIQYF.

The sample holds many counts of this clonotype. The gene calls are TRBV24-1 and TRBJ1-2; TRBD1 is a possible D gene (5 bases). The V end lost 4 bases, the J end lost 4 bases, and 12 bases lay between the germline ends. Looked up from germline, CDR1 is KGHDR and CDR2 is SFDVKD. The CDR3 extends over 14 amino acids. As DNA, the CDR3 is TGTGCCACCAGTGACATTACGGGGGTCTATGGCTACACCTTC. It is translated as CATSDITGVYGYTF.

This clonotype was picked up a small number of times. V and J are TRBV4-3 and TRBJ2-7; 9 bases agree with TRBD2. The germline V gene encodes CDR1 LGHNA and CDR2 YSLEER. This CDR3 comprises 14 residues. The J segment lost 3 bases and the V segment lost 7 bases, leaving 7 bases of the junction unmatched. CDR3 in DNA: TGCGCCAGCAAAGGACGACTAGCGGACTACGAGCAGTACTTC. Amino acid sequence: CASKGRLADYEQYF.

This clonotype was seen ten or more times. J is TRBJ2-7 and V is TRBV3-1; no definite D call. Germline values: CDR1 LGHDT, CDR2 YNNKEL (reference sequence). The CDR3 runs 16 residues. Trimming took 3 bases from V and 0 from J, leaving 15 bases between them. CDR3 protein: CASSQEQAVSSYEQYF. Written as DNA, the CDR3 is TGTGCCAGCAGCCAGGAGCAGGCGGTGAGCTCCTACGAGCAGTACTTC.

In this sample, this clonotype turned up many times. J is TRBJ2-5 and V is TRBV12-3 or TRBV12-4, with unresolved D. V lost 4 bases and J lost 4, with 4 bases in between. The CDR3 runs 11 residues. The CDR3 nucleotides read TGTGCCAGCAGTTGGGGAGAGACCCAGTACTTC. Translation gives CASSWGETQYF.

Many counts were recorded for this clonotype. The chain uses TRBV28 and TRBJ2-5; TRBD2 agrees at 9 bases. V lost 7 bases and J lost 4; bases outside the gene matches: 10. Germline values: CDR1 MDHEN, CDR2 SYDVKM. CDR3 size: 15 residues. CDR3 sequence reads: CASTNRLAELETQYF. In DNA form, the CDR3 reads TGTGCCAGCACTAATCGACTAGCGGAACTAGAGACCCAGTACTTC.

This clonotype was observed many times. The CDR3: CASSLSRQTYGYTF. Here the CDR3 DNA reads TGTGCCAGCAGTTTAAGCCGACAGACCTATGGCTACACCTTC. The chain couples TRBV27 to TRBJ1-2, with D tentatively TRBD1 (5 bases). The CDR3 has 14 residues. Looked up from germline, CDR1 is MNHEY and CDR2 is SMNVEV (reference sequence). The V and J ends lost 2 bases and 4 bases respectively, with 11 bases between them.